This TCR beta chain was captured by sequencing in a study of metastatic and nonmetastatic thyroid tumors. TCRdb reassembled clones from the PCR reads with MiXCR. The data show about 85,000 clones, with 8.6% seen just once and roughly 10% held by the top ten. This CDR3 comprises 15 residues. The germline V and J ends were trimmed by 0 bases and 6 bases, with 14 bases remaining between them. CDR1 and CDR2 (germline): KGHSH, LQKENI. All patients were untreated before thyroid surgery. This clone was seen repeatedly, ten times or more. The sequence derives from a female donor with papillary thyroid cancer or a benign thyroid nodule (not recorded which). Some clones in this sample may be carry-over from other donors' samples. Material: blood. The chain has TRBV18 and TRBJ1-1; D is possibly TRBD1 (6 bases). This CDR3 is CASSPPGGAGAEAFF. The CDR3 nucleotides are TGTGCCAGCTCACCACCGGGGGGGGCGGGCGCTGAAGCTTTCTTT.